These 17 T cell receptor beta chains share one sample of origin, sequenced in a study of identifying expanded T cells in peripheral blood. The repertoire was sequenced with immunoSEQ multiplex PCR; TCRdb's copy has only in-frame clones and lacks some. Of under 150,000 clones in the sample, 80% to 90% were seen once. The sequencing input was blood. The origin of the receptors is a person aged 18 to 75 in good health.

This chain uses TRBV10-3 with TRBJ2-1; D gene ambiguous. The CDR3 is 12 residues long. V lost 5 bases and J 6 bases, leaving 8 bases between the germline ends. The germline V gene encodes CDR1 ENHRY and CDR2 SYGVKD. CDR3 DNA sequence: TGTGCCATCAGTCCAGACCCCAATGAGCAGTTCTTC. It is translated as CAISPDPNEQFF.

V gene TRBV28 combines with J gene TRBJ1-5; D remains unclear. This CDR3 has 16 amino acids. Germline CDR1 MDHEN, CDR2 SYDVKM. V shed 6 bases and J shed 1 base, with 16 bases lying between them. This CDR3 is CASSLRPRVSNQPQHF. CDR3 DNA: TGTGCCAGCAGCCTAAGGCCGCGGGTAAGCAATCAGCCCCAGCATTTT. The whole variable domain, remainder taken from reference TRBV28 and TRBJ1-5, is DVKVTQSSRYLVKRTGEKVFLECVQDMDHENMFWYRQDPGLGLRLIYFSYDVKMKEKGDIPEGYSVSREKKERFSLILESASTNQTSMYLCASSLRPRVSNQPQHFGDGTRLSIL.

This clone was recorded only once. The chain carries TRBV2 and TRBJ1-6, with 7 bases fitting TRBD1. The junction had 6 bases not matched to a gene; V was cut back by 3 bases and J by 10 bases. This CDR3 is built from 14 residues. Germline V gives CDR1 SNHLY, CDR2 FYNNEI. The CDR3 DNA reads TGTGCCAGCAGTGAGAGAACAGGGGCCTCACCCCTCCACTTT. Protein: CASSERTGASPLHF.

This clone was detected a few times. The genes are TRBV5-1 and TRBJ2-1; weak D call: TRBD1 (5 bases). Per germline, CDR1 SGHRS and CDR2 YFSETQ. Trimming left V 4 bases short and J 0 bases short, with 23 bases between. This CDR3 spans 19 amino acids. The CDR3 DNA sequence: TGCGCCAGCAGCCCCCTTTCCCCCTCGCAGGGAAGCTCCTACAATGAGCAGTTCTTC. This encodes CASSPLSPSQGSSYNEQFF. Full variable domain (missing parts from reference TRBV5-1 and TRBJ2-1): KAGVTQTPRYLIKTRGQQVTLSCSPISGHRSVSWYQQTPGQGLQFLFEYFSETQRNKGNFPGRFSGRQFSNSRSEMNVSTLELGDSALYLCASSPLSPSQGSSYNEQFFGPGTRLTVL.

This rearrangement joins TRBV9 to TRBJ1-3; D uncertain. The CDR3 totals 14 residues. Trimming cost V 0 bases and J 0 bases, with 4 bases left between them. Germline V CDR1 and CDR2: SGDLS, YYNGEE. The CDR3 coding sequence is TGTGCCAGCAGCGTAGGCAGCTCTGGAAACACCATATATTTT. This encodes CASSVGSSGNTIYF.

The V and J genes are TRBV9 and TRBJ2-2; D is perhaps TRBD1 or TRBD2 (6 bases each). V lost 0 bases and J 4 bases, leaving 16 bases between the germline ends. This CDR3 is 17 amino acids long. Germline V gene sequence: CDR1 SGDLS, CDR2 YYNGEE. The CDR3 protein is CASSVGWGARGTGELFF. Written as DNA, the CDR3 is TGTGCCAGCAGCGTAGGGTGGGGGGCGCGTGGCACCGGGGAGCTGTTTTTT.

This chain connects TRBV7-2 to TRBJ2-7; 8 nucleotides align to TRBD1. This CDR3 contains 14 residues. Germline CDR1 and CDR2: SGHTA and FQGNSA. The ends lost 5 bases at V and 6 bases at J; junction bases unmatched: 9. CDR3 nucleotide sequence: TGTGCCAGCAGCCGACCGGGACAGGCTTCCGAGCAGTACTTC. This sequence encodes CASSRPGQASEQYF. Filled out from reference TRBV7-2 and TRBJ2-7, the complete variable domain reads GAGVSQSPSNKVTEKGKDVELRCDPISGHTALYWYRQSLGQGLEFLIYFQGNSAPDKSGLPSDRFSAERTGGSVSTLTIQRTQQEDSAVYLCASSRPGQASEQYFGPGTRLTVT.

This clone was counted a few times. The V and J genes are TRBV28 and TRBJ2-7; the D is unclear. Germline V CDR1 and CDR2: MDHEN, SYDVKM. The CDR3 is 12 residues long. V dropped 6 bases and J dropped 0 bases, with 6 bases sitting between them. In DNA form, the CDR3 reads TGTGCCAGCAGGATAAGCTCCTACGAGCAGTACTTC. Translated, it gives CASRISSYEQYF.

V and J are TRBV6-1 and TRBJ2-7, with TRBD1 matching 7 bases. V dropped 4 bases and J dropped 2; count of bases not matched to a gene: 5. The CDR3 covers 14 residues. Germline V lookup: CDR1 MNHNS, CDR2 SASEGT. CDR3 residues: CASSVRTGAYEQYF. The CDR3, as DNA: TGTGCCAGCAGTGTTCGGACAGGTGCCTACGAGCAGTACTTC.

This chain links TRBV27 with TRBJ1-2; D ambiguous. Germline V CDR1 and CDR2: MNHEY, SMNVEV (reference sequence). V was trimmed by 1 base and J by 8 bases, leaving 11 bases between them. The CDR3 totals 13 residues. The CDR3 here is CASSLLGLGGYTF. The CDR3 nucleotides read TGTGCCAGCAGTTTATTAGGTCTTGGAGGCTACACCTTC.

A single count supports this clone. The chain couples TRBV9 to TRBJ2-4; no definite D call. Germline V gene data show CDR1 as SGDLS and CDR2 as YYNGEE. Trimming cost V 4 bases and J 3 bases, with 14 bases left between them. The CDR3 is made up of 15 amino acids. Written as DNA, the CDR3 is TGTGCCAGCAGCACGGACGGATCCTACAAAAACATTCAGTACTTC. Translation: CASSTDGSYKNIQYF.

The chain has TRBV7-3 and TRBJ2-6; TRBD2 agrees at 14 bases. The V gene end was trimmed by 3 bases and the J gene end by 2 bases; junction bases not matched to a gene: 6. Germline V gene lookup returns CDR1 SGHTA and CDR2 FQGTGA. The CDR3 consists of 19 residues. The CDR3 spells CASSLETSGRAAGANVLTF. The CDR3 DNA reads TGTGCCAGCAGCTTGGAGACTAGCGGGAGGGCAGCTGGGGCCAACGTCCTGACTTTC.

This clone appeared a few times. The chain joins TRBV5-1 to TRBJ2-7; TRBD2 is a possible D gene (6 bases). V lost 0 bases and J 6 bases, leaving 43 bases between the germline ends. Germline loops: CDR1 SGHRS, CDR2 YFSETQ. The CDR3 loop spans 24 amino acids. In DNA, the CDR3 is TGCGCCAGCAGCTTGGAGAGGGCGGGAAACCCCCCACAGCCAAACTTGATAAAAGGGGTCGAGCAGTACTTC. Amino acids: CASSLERAGNPPQPNLIKGVEQYF.

The chain is built from TRBV19 and TRBJ1-1; D gene ambiguous. Germline-derived CDR1 and CDR2 are LNHDA and SQIVND (reference sequence). Trimming removed 7 bases at V and 3 bases at J, with 9 bases between. This CDR3 is 12 amino acids long. CDR3 in DNA: TGTGCCAGTAAAGACCAGGACACTGAAGCTTTCTTT. It translates to CASKDQDTEAFF.

This clone was detected only a few times. This chain connects TRBV29-1 to TRBJ2-2; D not resolved. CDR3 length equals 12 residues. V was pared by 2 bases and J by 1 base, with 2 bases between. Per the germline V gene, CDR1 is SQVTM and CDR2 is ANQGSEA. The CDR3: CSVEQNTGELFF. Here the CDR3 DNA reads TGCAGCGTTGAACAGAACACCGGGGAGCTGTTTTTT.

V usage is TRBV5-4 and J usage is TRBJ2-3, with 10 positions matching TRBD2. The length of the CDR3 is 14 residues. Germline V gene sequence: CDR1 SGHNT, CDR2 YYREEE (reference sequence). The junction had 10 bases not matched to a gene; V was cut back by 6 bases and J by 9 bases. CDR3 in amino acids: CASTVAGGRITQYF. The CDR3 DNA sequence: TGTGCCAGCACTGTAGCGGGAGGTCGAATCACGCAGTATTTT.

This clone was detected once. This sequence joins TRBV7-9 and TRBJ1-1; TRBD1 matches 12 bases. The CDR3 extends over 15 amino acids. Trimming removed 5 bases from V and 5 bases from J; junction bases left unmatched: 6. CDR1 and CDR2 from the germline V gene are SEHNR and FQNEAQ (reference sequence). The CDR3 DNA sequence: TGTGCCAGCAGCCCGGGACAGGGGGCTAGGACTGAAGCTTTCTTT. It yields the protein CASSPGQGARTEAFF.